This T cell receptor (beta chain) was captured by sequencing in a study of T-cell reconstitution after alpha-beta-depleted transplantation in children. This clonotype was detected only a few times. Construction of the TCRbeta library involved unique molecular identifiers. TCRdb re-called the PCR reads with MiXCR, one entry per CDR3 protein. The sample carries approximately 98,000 distinct CDR3 sequences, approximately 6% recorded once. Sequenced material: PBMCs, mostly from graft donor cells, taken 360 days after TCRalphabeta/CD19-depleted stem cell transplant. The sequence derives from a male patient aged 2 to 9 who had a stem cell transplant for acute lymphoblastic leukemia, so the T cells may come from the graft donor.

The CDR3 sequence is CSFRWGIQYF. The CDR3 bases are TGCAGTTTCCGGTGGGGCATTCAGTACTTC. The rearrangement links TRBV20-1 to TRBJ2-4; no reliable D call. The CDR3 consists of 10 residues. Trimming removed 8 bases from V and 9 bases from J, with 11 bases in between. Per germline, CDR1 DFQATT and CDR2 SNEGSKA (reference sequence).